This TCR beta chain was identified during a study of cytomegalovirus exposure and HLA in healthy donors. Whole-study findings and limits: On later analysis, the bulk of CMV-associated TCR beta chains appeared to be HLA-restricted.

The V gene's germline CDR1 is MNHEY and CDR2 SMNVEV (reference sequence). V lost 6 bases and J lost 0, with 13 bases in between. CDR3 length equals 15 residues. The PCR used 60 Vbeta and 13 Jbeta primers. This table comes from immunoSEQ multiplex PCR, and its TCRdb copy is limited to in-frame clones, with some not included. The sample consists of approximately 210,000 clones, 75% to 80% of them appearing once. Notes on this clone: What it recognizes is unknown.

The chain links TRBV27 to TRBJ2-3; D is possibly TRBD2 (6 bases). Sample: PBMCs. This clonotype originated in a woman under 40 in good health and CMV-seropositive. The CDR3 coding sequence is TGTGCCAGCAGCCAGACCGGGACTAGCACAGATACGCAGTATTTT. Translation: CASSQTGTSTDTQYF.